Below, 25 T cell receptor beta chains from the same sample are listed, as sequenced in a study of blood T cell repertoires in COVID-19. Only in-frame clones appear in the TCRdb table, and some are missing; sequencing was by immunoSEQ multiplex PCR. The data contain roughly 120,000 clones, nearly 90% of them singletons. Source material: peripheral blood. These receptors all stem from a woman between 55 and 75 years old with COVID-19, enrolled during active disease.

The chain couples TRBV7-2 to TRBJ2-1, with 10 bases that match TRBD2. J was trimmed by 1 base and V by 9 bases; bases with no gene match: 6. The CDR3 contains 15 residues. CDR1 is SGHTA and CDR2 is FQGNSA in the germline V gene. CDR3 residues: CASLKRGGSYNEQFF. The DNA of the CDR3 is TGTGCCAGTTTGAAGCGGGGGGGTTCCTACAATGAGCAGTTCTTC.

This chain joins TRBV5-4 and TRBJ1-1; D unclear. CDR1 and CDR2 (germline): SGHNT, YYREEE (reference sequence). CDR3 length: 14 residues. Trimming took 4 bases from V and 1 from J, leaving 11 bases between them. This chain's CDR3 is CASSLETGNTEAFF. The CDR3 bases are TGTGCCAGCAGCCTTGAGACGGGGAACACTGAAGCTTTCTTT.

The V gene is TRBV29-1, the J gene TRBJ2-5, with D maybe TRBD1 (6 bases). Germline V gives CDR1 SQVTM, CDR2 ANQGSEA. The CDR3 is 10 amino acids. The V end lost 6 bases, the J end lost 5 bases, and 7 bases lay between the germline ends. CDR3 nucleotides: TGCAGCGTGGGGGCGGAGACCCAGTACTTC. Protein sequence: CSVGAETQYF.

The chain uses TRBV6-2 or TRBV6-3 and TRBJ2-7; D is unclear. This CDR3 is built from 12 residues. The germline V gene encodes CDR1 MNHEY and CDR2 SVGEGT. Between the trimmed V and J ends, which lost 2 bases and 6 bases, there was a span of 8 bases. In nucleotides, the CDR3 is TGTGCCAGCAGTTACCCTCCCCCCGAGCAGTACTTC. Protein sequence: CASSYPPPEQYF.

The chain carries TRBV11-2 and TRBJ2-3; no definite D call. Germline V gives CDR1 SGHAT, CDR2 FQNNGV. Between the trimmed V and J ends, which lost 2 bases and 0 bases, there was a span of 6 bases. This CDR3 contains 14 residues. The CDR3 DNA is TGTGCCAGCAGCTTATCTATAAGCACAGATACGCAGTATTTT. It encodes CASSLSISTDTQYF.

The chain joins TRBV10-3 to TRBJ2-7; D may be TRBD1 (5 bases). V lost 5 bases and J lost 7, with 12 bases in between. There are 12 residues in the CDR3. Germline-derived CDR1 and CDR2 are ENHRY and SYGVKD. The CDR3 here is CAISTGTGEQYF. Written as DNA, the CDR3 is TGTGCCATCAGTACAGGTACCGGTGAGCAGTACTTC.

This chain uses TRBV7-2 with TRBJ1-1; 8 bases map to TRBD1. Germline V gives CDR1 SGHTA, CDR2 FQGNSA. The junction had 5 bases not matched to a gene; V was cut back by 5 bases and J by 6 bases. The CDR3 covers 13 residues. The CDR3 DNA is TGTGCCAGCAGCCGACCAGGGGGCTCTGAAGCTTTCTTT. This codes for CASSRPGGSEAFF. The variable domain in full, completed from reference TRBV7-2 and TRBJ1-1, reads GAGVSQSPSNKVTEKGKDVELRCDPISGHTALYWYRQSLGQGLEFLIYFQGNSAPDKSGLPSDRFSAERTGGSVSTLTIQRTQQEDSAVYLCASSRPGGSEAFFGQGTRLTVV.

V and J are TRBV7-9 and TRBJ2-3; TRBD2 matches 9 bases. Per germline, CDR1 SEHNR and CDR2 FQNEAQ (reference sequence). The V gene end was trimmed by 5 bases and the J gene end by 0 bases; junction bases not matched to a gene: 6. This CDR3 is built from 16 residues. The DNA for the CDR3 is TGTGCCAGCAGCCCCCGGCTAGCGGGGAGCACAGATACGCAGTATTTT. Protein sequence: CASSPRLAGSTDTQYF.

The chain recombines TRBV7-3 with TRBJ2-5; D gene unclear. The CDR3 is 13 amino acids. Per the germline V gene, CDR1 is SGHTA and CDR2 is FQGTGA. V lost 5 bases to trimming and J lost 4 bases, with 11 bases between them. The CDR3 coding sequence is TGTGCCAGCAGCCCTATCTCTGGAGAGACCCAGTACTTC. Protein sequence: CASSPISGETQYF.

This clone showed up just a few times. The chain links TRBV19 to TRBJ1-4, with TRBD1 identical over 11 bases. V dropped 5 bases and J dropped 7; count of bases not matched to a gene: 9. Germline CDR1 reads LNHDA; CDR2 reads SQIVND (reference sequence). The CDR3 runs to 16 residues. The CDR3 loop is CASSADRTGGGEKLFF. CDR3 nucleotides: TGTGCCAGTAGTGCCGACCGGACAGGGGGCGGTGAAAAACTGTTTTTT.

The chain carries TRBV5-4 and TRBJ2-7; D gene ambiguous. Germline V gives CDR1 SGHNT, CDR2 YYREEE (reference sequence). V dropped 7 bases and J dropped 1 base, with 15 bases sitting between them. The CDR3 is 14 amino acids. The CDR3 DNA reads TGTGCCAGCTCTCTTGGATCGGGTTCCTACGAGCAGTACTTC. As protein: CASSLGSGSYEQYF.

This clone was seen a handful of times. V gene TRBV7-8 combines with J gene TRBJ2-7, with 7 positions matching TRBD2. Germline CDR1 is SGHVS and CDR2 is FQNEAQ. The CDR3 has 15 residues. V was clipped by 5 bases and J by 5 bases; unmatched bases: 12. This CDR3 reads CASSPWLGGLDEQYF. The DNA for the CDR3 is TGTGCCAGCAGCCCCTGGCTGGGAGGGCTCGACGAGCAGTACTTC. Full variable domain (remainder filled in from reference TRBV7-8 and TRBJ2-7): GAGVSQSPRYKVAKRGQDVALRCDPISGHVSLFWYQQALGQGPEFLTYFQNEAQLDKSGLPSDRFFAERPEGSVSTLKIQRTQQEDSAVYLCASSPWLGGLDEQYFGPGTRLTVT.

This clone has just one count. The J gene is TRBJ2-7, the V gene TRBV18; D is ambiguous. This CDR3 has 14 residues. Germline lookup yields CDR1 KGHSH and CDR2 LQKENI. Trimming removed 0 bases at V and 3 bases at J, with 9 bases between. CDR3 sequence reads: CASSPPSRVYEQYF. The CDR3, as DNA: TGTGCCAGCTCACCACCGTCTCGGGTCTACGAGCAGTACTTC.

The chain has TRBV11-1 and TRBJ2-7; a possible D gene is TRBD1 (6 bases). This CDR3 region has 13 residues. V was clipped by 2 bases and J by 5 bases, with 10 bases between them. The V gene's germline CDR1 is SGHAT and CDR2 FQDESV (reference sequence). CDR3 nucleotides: TGTGCCAGCAGCTTACAGGGGTGGAACGAGCAGTACTTC. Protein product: CASSLQGWNEQYF.

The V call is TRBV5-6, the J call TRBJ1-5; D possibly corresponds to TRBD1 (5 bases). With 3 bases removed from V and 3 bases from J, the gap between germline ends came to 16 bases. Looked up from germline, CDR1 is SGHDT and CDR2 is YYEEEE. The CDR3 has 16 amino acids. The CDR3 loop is CASSSARTRNNQPQHF. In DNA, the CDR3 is TGTGCCAGCAGCTCCGCCCGGACAAGGAACAATCAGCCCCAGCATTTT.

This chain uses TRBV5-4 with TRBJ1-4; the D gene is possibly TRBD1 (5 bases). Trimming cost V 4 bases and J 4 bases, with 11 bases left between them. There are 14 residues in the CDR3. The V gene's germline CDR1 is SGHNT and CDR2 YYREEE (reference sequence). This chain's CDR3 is CASSQGVLNEKLFF. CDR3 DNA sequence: TGTGCCAGCAGCCAAGGGGTGCTTAATGAAAAACTGTTTTTT.

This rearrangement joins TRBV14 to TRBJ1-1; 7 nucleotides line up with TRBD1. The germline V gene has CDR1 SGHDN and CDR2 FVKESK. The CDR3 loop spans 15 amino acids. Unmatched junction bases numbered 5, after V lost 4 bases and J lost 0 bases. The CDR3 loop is CASSRNRGVNTEAFF. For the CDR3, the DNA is TGTGCCAGCAGCCGAAACAGGGGAGTGAACACTGAAGCTTTCTTT.

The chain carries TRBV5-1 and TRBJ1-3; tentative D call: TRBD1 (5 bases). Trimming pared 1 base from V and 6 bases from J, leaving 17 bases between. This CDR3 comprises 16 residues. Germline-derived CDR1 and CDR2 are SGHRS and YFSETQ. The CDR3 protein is CASSLSGGLTQNTIYF. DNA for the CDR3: TGCGCCAGCAGCTTGTCGGGGGGACTAACTCAAAACACCATATATTTT.

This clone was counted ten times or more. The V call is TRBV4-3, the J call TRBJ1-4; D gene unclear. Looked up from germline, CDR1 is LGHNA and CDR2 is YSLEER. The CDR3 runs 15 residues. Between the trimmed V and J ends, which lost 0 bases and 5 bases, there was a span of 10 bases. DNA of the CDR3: TGCGCCAGCAGCCAAGATCACGCTGAGAATGAAAAACTGTTTTTT. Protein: CASSQDHAENEKLFF.

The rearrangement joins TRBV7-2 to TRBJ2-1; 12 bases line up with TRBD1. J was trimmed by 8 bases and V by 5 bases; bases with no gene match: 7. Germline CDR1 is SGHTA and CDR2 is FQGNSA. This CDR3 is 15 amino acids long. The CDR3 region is CASSVGQGAVDEQFF. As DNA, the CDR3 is TGTGCCAGCAGCGTGGGACAGGGGGCGGTGGATGAGCAGTTCTTC.

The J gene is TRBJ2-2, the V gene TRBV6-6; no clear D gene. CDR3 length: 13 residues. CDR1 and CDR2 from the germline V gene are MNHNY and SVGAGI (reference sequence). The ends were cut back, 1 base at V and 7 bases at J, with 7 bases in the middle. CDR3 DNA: TGTGCCAGCAGTTACTTATTGAGCGGGGAGCTGTTTTTT. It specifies CASSYLLSGELFF.

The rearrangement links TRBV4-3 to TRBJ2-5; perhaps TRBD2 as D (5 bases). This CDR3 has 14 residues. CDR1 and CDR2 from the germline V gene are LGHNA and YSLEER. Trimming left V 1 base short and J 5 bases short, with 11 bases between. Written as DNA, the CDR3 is TGCGCCAGCAGCCAAGGTCTAGCTGGGGAGACCCAGTACTTC. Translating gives CASSQGLAGETQYF.

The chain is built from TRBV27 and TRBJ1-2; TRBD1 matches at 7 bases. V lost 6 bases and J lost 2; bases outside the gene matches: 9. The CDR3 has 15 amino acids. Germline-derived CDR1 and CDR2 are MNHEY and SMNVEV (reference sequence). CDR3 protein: CASSSTATGNYGYTF. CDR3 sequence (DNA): TGTGCCAGCAGCTCCACCGCGACAGGGAACTATGGCTACACCTTC.

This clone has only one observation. CDR3 nucleotides: TGCGCCAGCAGCCAAGATTCCGGACACAGACAAGAGACCCAGTACTTC. Protein: CASSQDSGHRQETQYF. The chain uses TRBV4-1 and TRBJ2-5, with a tentative D call TRBD1 (5 bases). Germline assignment: CDR1 MGHRA and CDR2 YSYEKL. The CDR3 extends over 16 amino acids. Trimming removed 0 bases from V and 2 bases from J, with 13 bases in between.

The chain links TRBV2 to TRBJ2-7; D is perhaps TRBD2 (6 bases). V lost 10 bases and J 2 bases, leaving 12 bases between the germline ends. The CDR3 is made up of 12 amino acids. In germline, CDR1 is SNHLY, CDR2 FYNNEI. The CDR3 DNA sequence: TGTGCCACCGCGGGACTCCCCTACGAGCAGTACTTC. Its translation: CATAGLPYEQYF.